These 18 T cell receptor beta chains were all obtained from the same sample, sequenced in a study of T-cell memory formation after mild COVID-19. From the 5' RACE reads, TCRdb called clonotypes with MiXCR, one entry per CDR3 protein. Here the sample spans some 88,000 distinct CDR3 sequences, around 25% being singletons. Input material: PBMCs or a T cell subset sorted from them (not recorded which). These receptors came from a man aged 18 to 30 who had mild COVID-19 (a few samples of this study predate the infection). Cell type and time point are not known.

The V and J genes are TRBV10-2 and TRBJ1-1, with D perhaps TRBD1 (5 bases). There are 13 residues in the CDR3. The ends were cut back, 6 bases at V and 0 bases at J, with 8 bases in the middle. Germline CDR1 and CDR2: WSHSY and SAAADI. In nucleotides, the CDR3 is TGCGCCAGCAGACCGACAGTGAACACTGAAGCTTTCTTT. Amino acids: CASRPTVNTEAFF.

The CDR3 sequence is CASSPRPLAPQETQYF. The CDR3 nucleotides are TGTGCCAGCAGCCCGCGCCCCCTAGCGCCCCAAGAGACCCAGTACTTC. The J gene is TRBJ2-5, the V gene TRBV5-5, with D perhaps TRBD2 (6 bases). This CDR3 has 16 amino acids. The V end was cut by 4 bases, the J end by 1 base, with 17 bases between. Per the germline V gene, CDR1 is SGHKS and CDR2 is YYEKEE (reference sequence).

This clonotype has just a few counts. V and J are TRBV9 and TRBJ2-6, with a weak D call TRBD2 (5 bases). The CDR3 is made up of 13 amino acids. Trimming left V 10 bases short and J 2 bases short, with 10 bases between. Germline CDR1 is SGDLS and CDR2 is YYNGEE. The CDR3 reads CASSGAGANVLTF. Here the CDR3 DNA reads TGTGCCTCCTCCGGGGCTGGGGCCAACGTCCTGACTTTC.

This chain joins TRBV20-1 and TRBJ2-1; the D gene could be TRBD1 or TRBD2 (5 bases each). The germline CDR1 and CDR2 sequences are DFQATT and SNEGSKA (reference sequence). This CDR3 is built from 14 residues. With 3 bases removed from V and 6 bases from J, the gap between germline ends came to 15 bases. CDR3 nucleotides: TGCAGTGCTAGCGGGGCAGGATCGGTCAATGAGCAGTTCTTC. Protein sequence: CSASGAGSVNEQFF.

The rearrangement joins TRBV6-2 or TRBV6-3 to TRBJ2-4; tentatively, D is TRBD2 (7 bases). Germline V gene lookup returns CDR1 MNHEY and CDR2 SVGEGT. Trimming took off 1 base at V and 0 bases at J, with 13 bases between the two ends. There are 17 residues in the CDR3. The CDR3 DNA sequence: TGTGCCAGCAGTTACTTTGCGGGGGACATAGCCAAAAACATTCAGTACTTC. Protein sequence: CASSYFAGDIAKNIQYF.

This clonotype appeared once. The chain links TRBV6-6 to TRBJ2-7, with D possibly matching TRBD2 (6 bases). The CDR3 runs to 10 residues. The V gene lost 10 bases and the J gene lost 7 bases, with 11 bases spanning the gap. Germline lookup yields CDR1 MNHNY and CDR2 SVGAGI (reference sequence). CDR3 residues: CATYRGEQYF. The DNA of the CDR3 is TGTGCCACCTACCGGGGGGAGCAGTACTTC.

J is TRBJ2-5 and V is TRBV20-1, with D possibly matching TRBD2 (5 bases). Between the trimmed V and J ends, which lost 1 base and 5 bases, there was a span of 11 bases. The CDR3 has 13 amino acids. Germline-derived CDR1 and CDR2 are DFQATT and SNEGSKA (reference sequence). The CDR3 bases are TGCAGTGCTAGAGCGCCTAGCTCTGAGACCCAGTACTTC. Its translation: CSARAPSSETQYF.

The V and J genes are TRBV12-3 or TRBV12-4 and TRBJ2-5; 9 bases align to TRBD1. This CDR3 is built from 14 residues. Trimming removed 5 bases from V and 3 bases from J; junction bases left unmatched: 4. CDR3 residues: CASSPGQGKETQYF. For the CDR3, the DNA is TGTGCCAGCAGTCCGGGACAGGGTAAAGAGACCCAGTACTTC.

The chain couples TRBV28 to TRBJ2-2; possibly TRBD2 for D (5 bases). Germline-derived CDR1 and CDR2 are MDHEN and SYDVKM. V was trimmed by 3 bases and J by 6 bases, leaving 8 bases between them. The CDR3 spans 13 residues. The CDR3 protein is CASSLFGAGELFF. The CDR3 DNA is TGTGCCAGCAGTTTGTTCGGGGCCGGGGAGCTGTTTTTT.

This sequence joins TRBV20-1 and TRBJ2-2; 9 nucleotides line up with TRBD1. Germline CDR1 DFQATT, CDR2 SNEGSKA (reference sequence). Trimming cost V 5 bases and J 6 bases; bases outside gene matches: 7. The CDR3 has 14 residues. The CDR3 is CSASGTGMAGELFF. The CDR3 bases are TGCAGTGCTTCCGGGACAGGGATGGCCGGGGAGCTGTTTTTT.

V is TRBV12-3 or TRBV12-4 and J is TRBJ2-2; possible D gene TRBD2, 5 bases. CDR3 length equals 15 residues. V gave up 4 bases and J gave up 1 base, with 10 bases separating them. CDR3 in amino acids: CASSSWEMNTGELFF. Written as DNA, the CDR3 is TGTGCCAGCAGTTCATGGGAGATGAACACCGGGGAGCTGTTTTTT.

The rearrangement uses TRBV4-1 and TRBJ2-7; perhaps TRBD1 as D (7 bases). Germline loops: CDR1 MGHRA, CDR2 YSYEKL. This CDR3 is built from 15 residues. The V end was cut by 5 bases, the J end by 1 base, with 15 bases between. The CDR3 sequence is CASSARDSISYEQYF. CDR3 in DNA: TGCGCCAGCAGCGCGCGGGACAGTATTTCCTACGAGCAGTACTTC.

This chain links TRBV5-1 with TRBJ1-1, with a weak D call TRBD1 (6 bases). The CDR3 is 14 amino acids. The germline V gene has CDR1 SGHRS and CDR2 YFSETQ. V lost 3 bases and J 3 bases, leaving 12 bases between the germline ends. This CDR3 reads CASSSDAGDTEAFF. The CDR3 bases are TGCGCCAGCAGCTCTGATGCAGGGGACACTGAAGCTTTCTTT. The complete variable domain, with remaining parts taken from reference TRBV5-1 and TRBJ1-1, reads KAGVTQTPRYLIKTRGQQVTLSCSPISGHRSVSWYQQTPGQGLQFLFEYFSETQRNKGNFPGRFSGRQFSNSRSEMNVSTLELGDSALYLCASSSDAGDTEAFFGQGTRLTVV.

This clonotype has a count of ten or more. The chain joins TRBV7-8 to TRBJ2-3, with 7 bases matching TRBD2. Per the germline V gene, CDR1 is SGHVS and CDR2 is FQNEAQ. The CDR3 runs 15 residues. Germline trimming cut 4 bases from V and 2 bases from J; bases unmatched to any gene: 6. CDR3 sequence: CASSSWAGVTDTQYF. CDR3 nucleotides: TGTGCCAGCAGCTCCTGGGCGGGAGTCACAGATACGCAGTATTTT.

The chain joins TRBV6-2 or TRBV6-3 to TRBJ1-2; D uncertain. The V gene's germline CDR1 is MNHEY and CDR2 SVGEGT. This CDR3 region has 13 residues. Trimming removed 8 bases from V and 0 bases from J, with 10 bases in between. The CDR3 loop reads CASWTLANYGYTF. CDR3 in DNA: TGTGCCAGCTGGACGCTAGCTAACTATGGCTACACCTTC.

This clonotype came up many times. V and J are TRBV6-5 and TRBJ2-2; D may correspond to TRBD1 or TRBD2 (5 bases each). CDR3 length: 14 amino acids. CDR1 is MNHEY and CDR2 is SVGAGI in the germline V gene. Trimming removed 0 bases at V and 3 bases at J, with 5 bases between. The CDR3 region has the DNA TGTGCCAGCAGTTACTCGGGGGACACCGGGGAGCTGTTTTTT. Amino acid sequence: CASSYSGDTGELFF.

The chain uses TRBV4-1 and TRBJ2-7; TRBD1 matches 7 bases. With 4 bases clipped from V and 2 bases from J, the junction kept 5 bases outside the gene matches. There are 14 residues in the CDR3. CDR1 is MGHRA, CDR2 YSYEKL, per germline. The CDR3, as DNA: TGCGCCAGCAGCCTTAGGGACAGTACCTACGAGCAGTACGTC. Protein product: CASSLRDSTYEQYV.

The CDR3 nucleotides are TGCAGTGCTACAAAGAGAGAGGGGGACGCCTACGAGCAGTACTTC. It yields the protein CSATKREGDAYEQYF. This rearrangement joins TRBV20-1 to TRBJ2-7; D is possibly TRBD1 (6 bases). CDR3 length equals 15 residues. The ends were cut back, 4 bases at V and 2 bases at J, with 18 bases in the middle. Per germline, CDR1 DFQATT and CDR2 SNEGSKA (reference sequence).